The 23 T cell receptor beta chains below all came from one sample that was sequenced in a study of Graves' ophthalmopathy and Graves' hyperthyroidism (dated by TCRdb to about 2018). Sequencing instrument: Illumina HiSeq 2000. TCR beta CDR3 regions were amplified from RNA transcripts for repertoire sequencing. The first round was an RT-PCR using HTBI primers with the Qiagen OneStep RT-PCR kit, and this first round was followed by a second-round multiplex PCR, then size selection and purification. The raw public reads went through TCRdb reprocessing: fastp at Q25, MiXCR clone calling, in-frame beta chains kept. Under each unique CDR3 protein, matching rows form one entry showing the most common genes and DNA. This sample has over a million distinct CDR3 sequences in its table, and less than 45% of those were observed once. Of the sample, around 10% falls within the top ten clones. Sequenced sample: peripheral blood or thyroid tissue (not recorded which). These receptors originate from an adult man with Graves' hyperthyroidism.

In its sample, this clonotype was seen a few times. The V call is TRBV6-5, the J call TRBJ1-1; maybe TRBD1 (6 bases). Germline assignment: CDR1 MNHEY and CDR2 SVGAGI. The V gene lost 7 bases and the J gene lost 4 bases, with 10 bases spanning the gap. The CDR3 consists of 12 residues. CDR3 nucleotide sequence: TGTGCCAGCAATCAGGGGTCCACTGAAGCTTTCTTT. Translating gives CASNQGSTEAFF.

This clonotype was recorded many times. This chain links TRBV11-2 with TRBJ1-5; weak D call: TRBD1 (5 bases). Trimming left V 1 base short and J 6 bases short, with 13 bases between. The CDR3 totals 15 residues. The germline V gene has CDR1 SGHAT and CDR2 FQNNGV. The CDR3 DNA reads TGTGCCAGCAGCTTAGGAGGTAGGAGGGGTCAGCCCCAGCATTTT. Translating it yields CASSLGGRRGQPQHF.

This clonotype was counted a few times. The chain recombines TRBV9 with TRBJ2-7; TRBD1 aligns across 7 bases. The CDR3 consists of 15 residues. Germline CDR1 SGDLS, CDR2 YYNGEE. Trimming cost V 5 bases and J 6 bases; bases outside gene matches: 14. The CDR3 region is CASSPTDRISSEQYF. In DNA, the CDR3 is TGTGCCAGCAGTCCGACGGACAGGATTTCTTCCGAGCAGTACTTC.

This clonotype has ten or more counts. V usage is TRBV2 and J usage is TRBJ1-4; D is undetermined. Germline V gene lookup returns CDR1 SNHLY and CDR2 FYNNEI. The CDR3 has 15 amino acids. The V and J ends lost 3 bases and 8 bases respectively, with 16 bases between them. Here the CDR3 reads CASSDGVAQAEKLFF. The CDR3 bases are TGTGCCAGCAGTGACGGAGTGGCCCAAGCGGAAAAACTGTTTTTT.

Here the CDR3 DNA reads TGTGCCAGCAGCCCAGGGGCAGGGATGATTCTACGGGAGCTGTTTTTT. Translated, it gives CASSPGAGMILRELFF. The rearrangement uses TRBV7-8 and TRBJ2-2; TRBD1 is a possible D gene (6 bases). Germline V gene sequence: CDR1 SGHVS, CDR2 FQNEAQ. The CDR3 sequence is 16 residues long. The V gene lost 5 bases and the J gene lost 9 bases, with 22 bases spanning the gap.

The chain links TRBV25-1 to TRBJ2-5, with 7 nucleotides matching TRBD2. The CDR3 contains 14 residues. V shed 5 bases and J 3 bases; nucleotides not matched to a gene: 6. Germline V gene sequence: CDR1 MGHDK, CDR2 SYGVNS. CDR3 residues: CASSWSGTKETQYF. In DNA form, the CDR3 reads TGTGCCAGCAGTTGGTCCGGGACTAAAGAGACCCAGTACTTC.

V is TRBV7-9 and J is TRBJ2-7; 9 positions match TRBD2. Germline V gives CDR1 SEHNR, CDR2 FQNEAQ (reference sequence). Trimming at V came to 5 bases and at J to 2 bases, leaving 7 bases not matched to a gene. The CDR3 is made up of 15 amino acids. The CDR3 reads CASSLPTSGTYEQYF. The CDR3 coding sequence is TGTGCCAGCAGCCTCCCGACTAGCGGAACCTACGAGCAGTACTTC.

This clonotype was seen a handful of times. The V call is TRBV20-1, the J call TRBJ1-2; 9 nucleotides align to TRBD1. Unmatched junction bases numbered 8, after V lost 2 bases and J lost 7 bases. The CDR3 length is 14 residues. Germline V CDR1 and CDR2: DFQATT, SNEGSKA (reference sequence). The CDR3 spells CSARYRTGAFGYTF. The CDR3 DNA is TGCAGTGCTAGATACCGGACAGGGGCGTTTGGCTACACCTTC.

Points on this clonotype: At one end, the junction sequence differs from germline, possibly due to a read error. The chain links TRBV2 to TRBJ2-7; D gene uncertain. The CDR3 runs to 18 residues. CDR1 and CDR2 (germline): SNHLY, FYNNEI. CDR3 residues: CASSEGKGYAAVDYEQYF. The CDR3 nucleotides are TGTGCCAGCAGCGAAGGGAAAGGGTACGCGGCGGTAGACTACGAGCAGTACTTC.

This clonotype occurred many times. The rearrangement links TRBV10-3 to TRBJ2-7; 14 bases are a match to TRBD2. This CDR3 is 19 amino acids long. Germline V gene lookup returns CDR1 ENHRY and CDR2 SYGVKD. Losses at the gene ends were 4 bases for V and 1 base for J; bases not matched to a gene: 12. The CDR3 reads CAISGISGTSGRTSYEQYF. The CDR3 DNA reads TGTGCCATCAGTGGAATCTCCGGGACTAGCGGGAGAACTTCCTACGAGCAGTACTTC.

The chain employs TRBV2 and TRBJ2-5; 7 nucleotides agree with TRBD2. After removal of 6 bases from V and 2 bases from J, the junction contained 12 bases not matched to a gene. Germline CDR1 SNHLY, CDR2 FYNNEI. The CDR3 is made up of 16 amino acids. CDR3 loop: CASSVAGGSMQETQYF. Here the CDR3 DNA reads TGTGCCAGCAGCGTAGCGGGTGGGAGTATGCAAGAGACCCAGTACTTC. The variable domain in full, completed from reference TRBV2 and TRBJ2-5, reads EPEVTQTPSHQVTQMGQEVILRCVPISNHLYFYWYRQILGQKVEFLVSFYNNEISEKSEIFDDQFSVERPDGSNFTLKIRSTKLEDSAMYFCASSVAGGSMQETQYFGPGTRLLVL.

The chain is built from TRBV5-5 and TRBJ2-7; a possible D gene is TRBD1 (6 bases). CDR1 and CDR2 (germline): SGHKS, YYEKEE (reference sequence). Deletions cut 6 bases from V and 4 bases from J, with 17 bases between. The CDR3 is 14 amino acids. The CDR3 loop is CASIPDGRGYEQYF. The CDR3 DNA reads as TGTGCCAGCATCCCCGATGGCAGGGGTTACGAGCAGTACTTC.

There are a few counts of this clonotype. Its ends do not fully match the called genes, so a read error is possible. J is TRBJ1-1 and V is TRBV4-3, with TRBD1 as a possible D gene (5 bases). CDR3 length: 15 residues. Germline values: CDR1 LGHNA, CDR2 YSLEER. CDR3 DNA sequence: TGCACCAGCAGCCAAGTCTCGCGGGGCGGTACTGAAGCTTTCTTT. It is translated as CTSSQVSRGGTEAFF.

This sequence joins TRBV7-9 and TRBJ1-4, with D unresolved. CDR3 length: 14 amino acids. Germline CDR1 and CDR2: SEHNR and FQNEAQ (reference sequence). V gave up 7 bases and J gave up 0 bases, with 9 bases separating them. The DNA of the CDR3 is TGTGCCAGCATCGAGGGAACAACTAATGAAAAACTGTTTTTT. Its protein product is CASIEGTTNEKLFF.

This clonotype was seen repeatedly, ten times or more. This chain connects TRBV24-1 to TRBJ1-5; the D is unclear. CDR3 length: 14 residues. Germline lookup yields CDR1 KGHDR and CDR2 SFDVKD. Trimming cost V 2 bases and J 7 bases, with 11 bases left between them. This CDR3 reads CATSDSRFEQPQHF. DNA of the CDR3: TGTGCCACCAGTGATTCCCGATTCGAGCAGCCCCAGCATTTT.

The gene calls are TRBV10-3 and TRBJ1-5; a possible D gene is TRBD1 (5 bases). Germline V CDR1 and CDR2: ENHRY, SYGVKD. V shed 8 bases and J shed 1 base, with 9 bases lying between them. The CDR3 totals 13 residues. The CDR3 loop is CAIGTRSNQPQHF. In DNA form, the CDR3 reads TGTGCCATCGGGACTAGGAGCAATCAGCCCCAGCATTTT.

The table lists this clonotype with many counts. The gene calls are TRBV2 and TRBJ1-1; maybe TRBD1 (5 bases). CDR1 SNHLY and CDR2 FYNNEI come from the germline V gene. The V gene lost 6 bases and the J gene lost 1 base, with 9 bases spanning the gap. CDR3 length: 13 residues. CDR3 DNA: TGTGCCAGCAGAGAGCAGGGGAACACTGAAGCTTTCTTT. Its translation is CASREQGNTEAFF.

This clonotype occurred many times. The chain uses TRBV12-3 or TRBV12-4 and TRBJ1-2, with no clear D. The V end was cut by 3 bases, the J end by 4 bases, with 12 bases between. This CDR3 contains 14 residues. Here the CDR3 reads CASSLDAAAYGYTF. CDR3 coding DNA: TGTGCCAGCAGTTTGGATGCGGCAGCCTATGGCTACACCTTC.

The chain couples TRBV11-2 to TRBJ1-2; D call uncertain. Per the germline V gene, CDR1 is SGHAT and CDR2 is FQNNGV. V dropped 0 bases and J dropped 8 bases, with 16 bases sitting between them. CDR3 size: 15 residues. The CDR3 bases are TGTGCCAGCAGCTTAGAGTCGGAAGCTTTTGGGGGCTACACCTTC. Amino acid sequence: CASSLESEAFGGYTF. The entire variable domain, with the rest obtained from reference TRBV11-2 and TRBJ1-2, is as follows: EAGVAQSPRYKIIEKRQSVAFWCNPISGHATLYWYQQILGQGPKLLIQFQNNGVVDDSQLPKDRFSAERLKGVDSTLKIQPAKLEDSAVYLCASSLESEAFGGYTFGSGTRLTVV.

The gene calls are TRBV20-1 and TRBJ1-4; D call uncertain. V shed 6 bases and J shed 0 bases, with 8 bases lying between them. Germline CDR1 reads DFQATT; CDR2 reads SNEGSKA (reference sequence). CDR3 length equals 13 residues. CDR3 protein: CSALPATNEKLFF. CDR3 DNA: TGCAGTGCCTTGCCAGCAACTAATGAAAAACTGTTTTTT.

This clonotype was seen at least ten times. The chain recombines TRBV11-2 with TRBJ1-1, with 7 positions matching TRBD1. The CDR3 covers 12 residues. Looked up from germline, CDR1 is SGHAT and CDR2 is FQNNGV. V lost 9 bases, J lost 2 bases, and 3 bases stayed unmatched. The CDR3 DNA is TGTGCCAGTTACAGGGGAAACACTGAAGCTTTCTTT. Amino acid sequence: CASYRGNTEAFF.

This clonotype came up once. This sequence joins TRBV7-2 and TRBJ2-7; no reliable D call. With 5 bases removed from V and 7 bases from J, the gap between germline ends came to 15 bases. The CDR3 covers 13 residues. In germline, CDR1 is SGHTA, CDR2 FQGNSA. CDR3 bases: TGTACCAGCAGCCCTATACTTGCTGGAGAGCAGTACTTC. Translating gives CTSSPILAGEQYF. The whole variable domain, filled in from reference TRBV7-2 and TRBJ2-7, reads GAGVSQSPSNKVTEKGKDVELRCDPISGHTALYWYRQSLGQGLEFLIYFQGNSAPDKSGLPSDRFSAERTGGSVSTLTIQRTQQEDSAVYLCTSSPILAGEQYFGPGTRLTVT.

This clonotype was counted ten times or more. This chain uses TRBV10-3 with TRBJ2-7, with D perhaps matching TRBD1 (6 bases). V gave up 2 bases and J gave up 4 bases, with 15 bases separating them. Per the germline V gene, CDR1 is ENHRY and CDR2 is SYGVKD. The CDR3 contains 15 residues. The DNA of the CDR3 is TGTGCCATCAGTGAGGCTCACACAGGGCTATACGAGCAGTACTTC. This encodes CAISEAHTGLYEQYF.